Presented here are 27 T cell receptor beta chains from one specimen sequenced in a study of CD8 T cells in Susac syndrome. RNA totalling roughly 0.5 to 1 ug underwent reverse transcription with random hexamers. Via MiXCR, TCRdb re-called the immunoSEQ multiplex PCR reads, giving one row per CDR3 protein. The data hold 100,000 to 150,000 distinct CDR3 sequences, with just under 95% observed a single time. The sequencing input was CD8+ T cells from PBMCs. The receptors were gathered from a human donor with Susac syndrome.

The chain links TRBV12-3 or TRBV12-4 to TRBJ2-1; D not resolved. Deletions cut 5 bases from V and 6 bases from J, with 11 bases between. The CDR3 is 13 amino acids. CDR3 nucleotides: TGTGCCAGCAGTGGACCTTACCCCAATGAGCAGTTCTTC. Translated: CASSGPYPNEQFF.

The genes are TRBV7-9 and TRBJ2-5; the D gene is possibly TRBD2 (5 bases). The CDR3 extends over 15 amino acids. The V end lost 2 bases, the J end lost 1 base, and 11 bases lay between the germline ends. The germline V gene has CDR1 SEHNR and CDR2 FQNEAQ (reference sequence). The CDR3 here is CASSLPLAVQETQYF. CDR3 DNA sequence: TGTGCCAGCAGCTTACCCCTAGCAGTCCAAGAGACCCAGTACTTC.

Here the CDR3 reads CATSRDSPTSATSTDTQYF. The DNA of the CDR3 is TGTGCCACCAGCAGAGATTCACCGACTAGCGCAACTAGCACAGATACGCAGTATTTT. The rearrangement uses TRBV15 and TRBJ2-3; 8 bases fit TRBD2. The CDR3 spans 19 residues. With V trimmed by 0 bases and J by 0 bases, 11 bases remained unmatched. CDR1 and CDR2 (germline): LNHNV, YYDKDF (reference sequence). The variable domain in full, with the rest retrieved from reference TRBV15 and TRBJ2-3, is DAMVIQNPRYQVTQFGKPVTLSCSQTLNHNVMYWYQQKSSQAPKLLFHYYDKDFNNEADTPDNFQSRRPNTSFCFLDIRSPGLGDTAMYLCATSRDSPTSATSTDTQYFGPGTRLTVL.

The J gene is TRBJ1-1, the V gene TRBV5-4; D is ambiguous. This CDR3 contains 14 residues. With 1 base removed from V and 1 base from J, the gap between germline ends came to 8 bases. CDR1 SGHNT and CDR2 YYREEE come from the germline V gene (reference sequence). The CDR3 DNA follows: TGTGCCAGCAGCTTGTGGGGAACGAACACTGAAGCTTTCTTT. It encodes CASSLWGTNTEAFF. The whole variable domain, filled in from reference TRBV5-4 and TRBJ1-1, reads ETGVTQSPTHLIKTRGQQVTLRCSSQSGHNTVSWYQQALGQGPQFIFQYYREEENGRGNFPPRFSGLQFPNYSSELNVNALELDDSALYLCASSLWGTNTEAFFGQGTRLTVV.

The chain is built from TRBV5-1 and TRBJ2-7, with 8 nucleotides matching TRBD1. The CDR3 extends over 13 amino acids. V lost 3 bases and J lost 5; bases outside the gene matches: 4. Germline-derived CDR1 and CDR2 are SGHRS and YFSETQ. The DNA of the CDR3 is TGCGCCAGCAGCTCGACGACAGGGGACGAGCAGTACTTC. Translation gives CASSSTTGDEQYF.

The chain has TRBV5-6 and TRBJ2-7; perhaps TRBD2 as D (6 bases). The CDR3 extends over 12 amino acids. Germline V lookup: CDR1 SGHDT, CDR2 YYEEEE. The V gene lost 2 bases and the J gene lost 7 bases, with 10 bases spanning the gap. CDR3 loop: CASSFGGREQYF. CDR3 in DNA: TGTGCCAGCAGCTTTGGAGGGCGAGAGCAGTACTTC. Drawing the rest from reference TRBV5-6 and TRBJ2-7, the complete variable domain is DAGVTQSPTHLIKTRGQQVTLRCSPKSGHDTVSWYQQALGQGPQFIFQYYEEEERQRGNFPDRFSGHQFPNYSSELNVNALLLGDSALYLCASSFGGREQYFGPGTRLTVT.

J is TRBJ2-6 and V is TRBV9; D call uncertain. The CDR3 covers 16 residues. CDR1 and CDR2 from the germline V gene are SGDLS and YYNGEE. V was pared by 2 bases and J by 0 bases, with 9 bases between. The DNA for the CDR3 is TGTGCCAGCAGCGTGGAAGGTAGCTCTGGGGCCAACGTCCTGACTTTC. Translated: CASSVEGSSGANVLTF.

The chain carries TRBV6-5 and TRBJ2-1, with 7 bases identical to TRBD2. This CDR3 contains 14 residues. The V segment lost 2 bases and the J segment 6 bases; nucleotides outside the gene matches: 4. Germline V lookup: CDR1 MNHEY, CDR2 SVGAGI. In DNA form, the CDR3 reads TGTGCCAGCAGTTACAGGGACTACCTCAATGAGCAGTTCTTC. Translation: CASSYRDYLNEQFF.

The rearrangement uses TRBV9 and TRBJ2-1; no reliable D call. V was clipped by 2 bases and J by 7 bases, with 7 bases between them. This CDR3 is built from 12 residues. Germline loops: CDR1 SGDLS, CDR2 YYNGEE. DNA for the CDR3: TGTGCCAGCAGCGTTAGTGGGAATGAGCAGTTCTTC. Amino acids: CASSVSGNEQFF.

The CDR3 nucleotides are TGTGCCAGCAGTTACCCAGGCAATGAAGCTTTCTTT. Translation gives CASSYPGNEAFF. The J gene is TRBJ1-1, the V gene TRBV6-2 or TRBV6-3, with unresolved D. Germline values: CDR1 MNHEY, CDR2 SVGEGT. V was cut by 2 bases and J by 7 bases, with 8 bases left in between. The CDR3 has 12 amino acids.

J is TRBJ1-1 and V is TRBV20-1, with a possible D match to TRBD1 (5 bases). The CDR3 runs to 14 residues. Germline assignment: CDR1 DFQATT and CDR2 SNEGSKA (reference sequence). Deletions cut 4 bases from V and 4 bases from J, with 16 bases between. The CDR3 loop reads CSAKRGVGITEAFF. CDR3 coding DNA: TGCAGTGCTAAACGAGGGGTTGGAATCACTGAAGCTTTCTTT.

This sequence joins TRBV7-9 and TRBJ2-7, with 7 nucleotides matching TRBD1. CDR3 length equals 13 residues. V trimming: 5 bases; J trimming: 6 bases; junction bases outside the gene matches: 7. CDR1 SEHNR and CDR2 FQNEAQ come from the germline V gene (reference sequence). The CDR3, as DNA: TGTGCCAGCAGCCAAACAGGGGCGGTCGAGCAGTACTTC. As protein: CASSQTGAVEQYF.

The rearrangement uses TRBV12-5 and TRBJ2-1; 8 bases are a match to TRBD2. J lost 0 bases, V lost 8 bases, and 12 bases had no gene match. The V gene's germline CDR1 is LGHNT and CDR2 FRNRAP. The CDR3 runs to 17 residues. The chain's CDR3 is CASNMAGGLSSYNEQFF. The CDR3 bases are TGTGCTAGTAACATGGCGGGGGGACTGAGCTCCTACAATGAGCAGTTCTTC.

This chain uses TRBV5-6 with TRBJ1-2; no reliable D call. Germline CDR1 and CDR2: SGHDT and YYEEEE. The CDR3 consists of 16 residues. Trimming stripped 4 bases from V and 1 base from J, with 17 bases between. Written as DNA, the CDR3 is TGTGCCAGCAGCGCATCCCTGACGGCGGTTAACTATGGCTACACCTTC. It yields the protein CASSASLTAVNYGYTF. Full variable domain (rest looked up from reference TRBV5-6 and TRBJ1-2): DAGVTQSPTHLIKTRGQQVTLRCSPKSGHDTVSWYQQALGQGPQFIFQYYEEEERQRGNFPDRFSGHQFPNYSSELNVNALLLGDSALYLCASSASLTAVNYGYTFGSGTRLTVV.

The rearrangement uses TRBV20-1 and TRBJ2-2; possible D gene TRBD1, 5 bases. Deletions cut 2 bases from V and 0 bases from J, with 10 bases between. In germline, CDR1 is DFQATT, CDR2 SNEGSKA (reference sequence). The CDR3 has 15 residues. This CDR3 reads CSARSDRTNTGELFF. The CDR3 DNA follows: TGCAGTGCTAGATCAGACAGAACGAACACCGGGGAGCTGTTTTTT.

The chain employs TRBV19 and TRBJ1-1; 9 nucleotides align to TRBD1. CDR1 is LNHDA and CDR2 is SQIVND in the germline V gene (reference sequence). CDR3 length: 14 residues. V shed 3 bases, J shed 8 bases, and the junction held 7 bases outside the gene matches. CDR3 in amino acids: CASSISGTGTEAFF. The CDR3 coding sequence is TGTGCCAGTAGTATCTCCGGGACAGGGACAGAAGCTTTCTTT.

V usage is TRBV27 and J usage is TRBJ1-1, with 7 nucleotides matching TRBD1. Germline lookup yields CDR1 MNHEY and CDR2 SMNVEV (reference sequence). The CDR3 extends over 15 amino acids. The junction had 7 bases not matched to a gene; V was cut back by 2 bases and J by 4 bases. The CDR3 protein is CASSLQGEGTTEAFF. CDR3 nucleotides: TGTGCCAGCAGTTTACAGGGGGAAGGCACCACTGAAGCTTTCTTT.

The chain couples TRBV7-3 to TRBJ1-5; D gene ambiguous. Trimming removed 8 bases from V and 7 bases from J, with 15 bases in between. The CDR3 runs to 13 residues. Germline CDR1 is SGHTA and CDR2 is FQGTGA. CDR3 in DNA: TGTGCCAGCCCGGGCAGGTCGCAGCAGCCCCAGCATTTT. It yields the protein CASPGRSQQPQHF.

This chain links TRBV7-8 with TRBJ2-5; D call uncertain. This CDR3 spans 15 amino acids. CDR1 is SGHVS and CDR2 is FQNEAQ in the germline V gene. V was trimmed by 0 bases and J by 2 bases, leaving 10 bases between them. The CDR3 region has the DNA TGTGCCAGCAGCTTAGCTTGGGCTAATCAAGAGACCCAGTACTTC. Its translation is CASSLAWANQETQYF.

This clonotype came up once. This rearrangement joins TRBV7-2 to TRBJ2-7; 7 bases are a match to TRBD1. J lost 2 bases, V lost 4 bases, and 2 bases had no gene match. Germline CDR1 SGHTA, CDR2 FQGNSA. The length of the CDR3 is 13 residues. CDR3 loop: CASSYGQAYEQYF. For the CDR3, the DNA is TGTGCCAGCAGCTACGGACAGGCCTACGAGCAGTACTTC.

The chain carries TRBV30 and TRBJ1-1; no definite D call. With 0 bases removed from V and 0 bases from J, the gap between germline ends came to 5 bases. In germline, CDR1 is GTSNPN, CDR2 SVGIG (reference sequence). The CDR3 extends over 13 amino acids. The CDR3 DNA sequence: TGTGCCTGGAGTGTACAAGTGAACACTGAAGCTTTCTTT. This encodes CAWSVQVNTEAFF.

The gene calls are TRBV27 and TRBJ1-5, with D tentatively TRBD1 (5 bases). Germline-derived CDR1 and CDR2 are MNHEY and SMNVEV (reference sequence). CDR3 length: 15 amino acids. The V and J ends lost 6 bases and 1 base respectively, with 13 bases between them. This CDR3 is CASRWGGRSNQPQHF. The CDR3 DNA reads TGTGCCAGCAGGTGGGGGGGAAGAAGCAATCAGCCCCAGCATTTT.

DNA of the CDR3: TGTGCCTGGAGTTCGTCCAGGGGCTACACCTTC. This codes for CAWSSSRGYTF. The chain employs TRBV30 and TRBJ1-2; D remains ambiguous. The CDR3 is 11 residues long. CDR1 and CDR2 (germline): GTSNPN, SVGIG (reference sequence). Between the trimmed V and J ends, which lost 2 bases and 8 bases, there was a span of 9 bases.

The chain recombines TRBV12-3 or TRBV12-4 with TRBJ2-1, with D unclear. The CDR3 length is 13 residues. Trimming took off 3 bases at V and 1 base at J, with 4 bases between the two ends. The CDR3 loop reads CASSFESYNEQFF. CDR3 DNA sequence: TGTGCCAGCAGTTTTGAGTCCTACAATGAGCAGTTCTTC.

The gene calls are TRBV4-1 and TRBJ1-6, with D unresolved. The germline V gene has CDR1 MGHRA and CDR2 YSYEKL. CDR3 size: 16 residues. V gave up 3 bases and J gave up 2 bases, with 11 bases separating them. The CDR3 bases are TGCGCCAGCAGCCATGACCCGCAAACCTATAATTCACCCCTCCACTTT. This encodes CASSHDPQTYNSPLHF.

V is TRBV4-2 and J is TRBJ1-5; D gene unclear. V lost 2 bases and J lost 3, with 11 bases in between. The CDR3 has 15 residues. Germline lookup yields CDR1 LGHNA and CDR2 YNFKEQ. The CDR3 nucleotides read TGTGCCAGCAGCCAATCAGAGTTATCCAATCAGCCCCAGCATTTT. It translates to CASSQSELSNQPQHF.

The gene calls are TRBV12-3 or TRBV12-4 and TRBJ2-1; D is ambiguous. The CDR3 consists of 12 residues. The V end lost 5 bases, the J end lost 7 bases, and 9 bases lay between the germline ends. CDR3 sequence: CASSLTSNEQFF. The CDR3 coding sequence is TGTGCCAGCAGTCTCACAAGTAATGAGCAGTTCTTC.